The clone carrying this T cell receptor beta chain was seen only a few times. Per the original methods: Estimation of nucleated cell counts was performed using reference gene primer amplification. Produced via immunoSEQ multiplex PCR; TCRdb's table is partial and in-frame only. V and J calls and clone size are given by that table; D and trimming were obtained from the DNA. The sample includes about 87,000 clones, roughly 87% seen only once; the top ten take about 6.7%. This specimen comes from a study of blood T cell repertoires in COVID-19. The sequenced material came from peripheral blood. This receptor was obtained from a young man with COVID-19, enrolled during active disease.

CDR3 loop: CASSVGTNTEAFF. Here the CDR3 DNA reads TGTGCCAGCAGCGTAGGAACAAACACTGAAGCTTTCTTT. The rearrangement links TRBV9 to TRBJ1-1; no definite D call. The CDR3 covers 13 residues. CDR1 and CDR2 from the germline V gene are SGDLS and YYNGEE. The V gene lost 0 bases and the J gene lost 2 bases, with 5 bases spanning the gap.